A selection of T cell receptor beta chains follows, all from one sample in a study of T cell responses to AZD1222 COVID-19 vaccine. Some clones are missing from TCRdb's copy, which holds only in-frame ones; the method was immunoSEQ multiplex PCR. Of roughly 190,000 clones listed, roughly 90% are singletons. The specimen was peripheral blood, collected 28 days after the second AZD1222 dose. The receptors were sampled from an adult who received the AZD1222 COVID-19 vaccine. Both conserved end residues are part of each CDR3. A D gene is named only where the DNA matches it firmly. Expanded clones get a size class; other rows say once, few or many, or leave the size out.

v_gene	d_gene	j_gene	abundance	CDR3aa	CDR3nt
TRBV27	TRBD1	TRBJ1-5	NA	CASSPPPTGTHRGPQHF	TGTGCCAGCAGTCCACCACCGACAGGGACTCATAGGGGGCCCCAGCATTTT
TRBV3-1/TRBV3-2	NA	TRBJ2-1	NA	CASSQSNRNEQFF	TGTGCCAGCAGCCAGTCCAACCGTAATGAGCAGTTCTTC
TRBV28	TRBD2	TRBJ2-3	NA	CASNRQRDLTDTQYF	TGTGCCAGCAACCGACAGCGGGACCTCACAGATACGCAGTATTTT
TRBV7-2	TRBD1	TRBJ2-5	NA	CASSLGQGVKTQYF	TGTGCCAGCAGCTTAGGACAGGGGGTGAAGACCCAGTACTTC
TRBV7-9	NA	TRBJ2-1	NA	CASSLAVDAVEQFF	TGTGCCAGCAGCTTAGCCGTGGATGCGGTTGAGCAGTTCTTC
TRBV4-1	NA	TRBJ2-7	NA	CASSHLGLGEQYF	TGCGCCAGCAGCCATCTAGGACTCGGCGAGCAGTACTTC
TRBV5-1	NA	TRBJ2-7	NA	CASSLRGAPYEQYF	TGCGCCAGCAGCTTACGAGGGGCACCTTACGAGCAGTACTTC
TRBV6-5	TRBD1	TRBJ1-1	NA	CASLRDRANTEAFF	TGTGCCAGCCTACGGGACAGAGCAAACACTGAAGCTTTCTTT
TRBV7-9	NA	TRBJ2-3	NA	CASSPTDTQYF	TGTGCCAGCAGCCCCACAGATACGCAGTATTTT
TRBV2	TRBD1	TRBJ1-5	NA	CASSATGGNQPQHF	TGTGCCAGCAGTGCGACAGGGGGCAATCAGCCCCAGCATTTT
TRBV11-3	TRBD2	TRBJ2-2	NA	CASSLGSGSTGELFF	TGTGCCAGCAGCTTAGGGAGCGGGAGTACCGGGGAGCTGTTTTTT
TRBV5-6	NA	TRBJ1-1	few	CASSLDAEGTEAFF	TGTGCCAGCAGCTTGGATGCCGAGGGCACTGAAGCTTTCTTT
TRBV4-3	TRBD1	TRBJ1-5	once	CASSLGTGVNQPQHF	TGCGCCAGCAGCCTCGGGACAGGCGTTAATCAGCCCCAGCATTTT
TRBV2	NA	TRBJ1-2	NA	CASRAAAESYTF	TGTGCCAGCAGGGCGGCAGCCGAAAGCTACACCTTC
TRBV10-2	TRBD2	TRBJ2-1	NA	CASRTSGGPNEQFF	TGCGCCAGCAGGACTAGCGGGGGACCCAATGAGCAGTTCTTC
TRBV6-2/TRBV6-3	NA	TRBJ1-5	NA	CASSYSNSRQPQHF	TGTGCCAGCAGTTACTCGAATTCCAGACAGCCCCAGCATTTT
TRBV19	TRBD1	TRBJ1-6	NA	CASKGDRNYNSPLHF	TGTGCCAGTAAGGGGGACAGGAACTATAATTCACCCCTCCACTTT
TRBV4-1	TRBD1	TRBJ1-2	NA	CASMDRGGGYTF	TGCGCCAGCATGGACAGGGGAGGTGGCTACACCTTC
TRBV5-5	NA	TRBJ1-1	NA	CASSLARYTEAFF	TGTGCCAGCAGCTTGGCTCGGTACACTGAAGCTTTCTTT
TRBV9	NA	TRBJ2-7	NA	CASSVGLRSSYEQYF	TGTGCCAGCAGCGTAGGACTACGAAGTTCTTACGAGCAGTACTTC
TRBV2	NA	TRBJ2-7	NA	CASSERWAYEQYF	TGTGCCAGCAGTGAAAGGTGGGCCTACGAGCAGTACTTC
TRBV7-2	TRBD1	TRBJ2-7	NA	CASSLSQGTYEQYF	TGTGCCAGCAGCTTGTCACAGGGGACCTACGAGCAGTACTTC
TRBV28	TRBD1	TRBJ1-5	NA	CASSLRNRGPRPQHF	TGTGCCAGCAGTTTACGGAACAGGGGCCCCCGGCCCCAGCATTTT
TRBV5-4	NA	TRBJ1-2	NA	CASSLAEVSYGYTF	TGTGCCAGCAGCTTGGCCGAGGTGAGCTATGGCTACACCTTC
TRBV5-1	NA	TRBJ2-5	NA	CASSLDRAQETQYF	TGCGCCAGCAGCTTGGACAGGGCCCAAGAGACCCAGTACTTC
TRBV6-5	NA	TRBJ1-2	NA	CATHHGGNYGYTF	TGTGCCACCCACCATGGGGGTAACTATGGCTACACCTTC
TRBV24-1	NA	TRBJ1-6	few	CATSDRPLLHF	TGTGCCACCAGTGATAGACCGCTCCTCCACTTT
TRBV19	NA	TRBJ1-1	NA	CASSDTANTEAFF	TGTGCCAGTAGCGACACAGCGAACACTGAAGCTTTCTTT
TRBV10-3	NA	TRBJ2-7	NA	CAISESGGYEQYF	TGTGCCATCAGTGAGTCGGGGGGCTACGAGCAGTACTTC
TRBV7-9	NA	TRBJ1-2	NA	CASRQDGANYGYTF	TGTGCCAGCAGACAGGACGGAGCTAACTATGGCTACACCTTC
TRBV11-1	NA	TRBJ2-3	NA	CASNSVVEGSTDTQYF	TGTGCCAGCAACTCCGTGGTGGAGGGGAGCACAGATACGCAGTATTTT
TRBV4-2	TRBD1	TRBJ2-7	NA	CASSQEGTGSYEQYF	TGTGCCAGCAGCCAAGAGGGGACAGGTTCCTACGAGCAGTACTTC
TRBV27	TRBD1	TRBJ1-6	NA	CASSFRDRGSYNSPLHF	TGTGCCAGCAGTTTTCGTGACAGGGGGTCCTATAATTCACCCCTCCACTTT
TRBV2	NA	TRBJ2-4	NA	CASSGQGAKNIQYF	TGTGCCAGCAGTGGGCAGGGCGCCAAAAACATTCAGTACTTC
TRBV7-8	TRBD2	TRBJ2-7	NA	CASSLEVLAIHEQYF	TGTGCCAGCAGCTTAGAGGTACTAGCGATCCACGAGCAGTACTTC
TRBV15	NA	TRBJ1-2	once	CATSGLPGIPLTGYTF	TGTGCCACCAGCGGACTCCCAGGGATCCCCTTGACGGGCTACACCTTC
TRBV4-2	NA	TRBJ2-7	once	CASSMDRTLKYEQYF	TGTGCCAGCAGCATGGACAGAACCCTAAAGTACGAGCAGTACTTC
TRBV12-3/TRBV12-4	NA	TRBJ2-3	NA	CASCKRTDTQYF	TGTGCCAGCTGTAAGAGGACAGATACGCAGTATTTT
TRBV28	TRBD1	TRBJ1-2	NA	CASSETGVNYGYTF	TGTGCCAGCAGTGAGACAGGGGTGAACTATGGCTACACCTTC
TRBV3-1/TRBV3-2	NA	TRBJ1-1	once	CASSQSSRVNTEAFF	TGTGCCAGCAGCCAATCAAGCAGGGTGAACACTGAAGCTTTCTTT
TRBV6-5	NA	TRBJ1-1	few	CASTSIDSEAFF	TGTGCCAGCACTTCGATCGACTCTGAAGCTTTCTTT
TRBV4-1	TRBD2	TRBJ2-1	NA	CASSQDMAGGGEQFF	TGCGCCAGCAGCCAAGATATGGCGGGAGGGGGTGAGCAGTTCTTC
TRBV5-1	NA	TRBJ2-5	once	CASSFTLGQQETQYF	TGCGCCAGCAGCTTCACCCTGGGACAACAAGAGACCCAGTACTTC
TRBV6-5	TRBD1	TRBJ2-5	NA	CASSYGDRGDQETQYF	TGTGCCAGCAGTTACGGGGACAGGGGGGACCAAGAGACCCAGTACTTC
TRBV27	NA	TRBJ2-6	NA	CASSFERPVVSGANVLTF	TGTGCCAGCAGTTTTGAACGCCCTGTAGTCTCTGGGGCCAACGTCCTGACTTTC
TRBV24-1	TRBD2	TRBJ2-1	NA	CATSRLAGGNYNEQFF	TGTGCCACCAGTAGACTAGCGGGAGGTAACTACAATGAGCAGTTCTTC
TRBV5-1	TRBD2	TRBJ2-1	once	CASSALAGVSYNEQFF	TGCGCCAGCAGCGCCCTAGCGGGTGTCTCCTACAATGAGCAGTTCTTC
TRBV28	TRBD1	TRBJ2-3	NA	CASSFPGQGDTQYF	TGTGCCAGCAGTTTCCCCGGACAGGGCGATACGCAGTATTTT
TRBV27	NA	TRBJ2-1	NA	CASSYQGYSYNEQFF	TGTGCCAGCAGTTATCAGGGTTACTCATACAATGAGCAGTTCTTC
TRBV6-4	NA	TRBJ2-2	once	CASSDGTNTGELFF	TGTGCCAGCAGTGACGGGACAAACACCGGGGAGCTGTTTTTT